These T cell receptor beta chains were read from a single sample in a study of cytomegalovirus exposure and HLA in healthy donors. Generated by immunoSEQ multiplex PCR, the TCRdb table keeps only in-frame clones and is missing some. The sample lists about 98,000 clones, less than 90% seen once, with 5.5% to 7% in the top ten. Sequencing used PBMCs. The receptor set was obtained from a man aged 18-30 years in good health and CMV-seropositive. Each CDR3 is given with its conserved first and last residue. A D gene is named only where the DNA matches it firmly. Only part of the rows carry a size: once, few, many, or a class if the clone is expanded.

D	V	size	J	CDR3	DNA
NA	TRBV10-3	NA	TRBJ2-7	CAIPPGSAPRPEQYF	TGTGCCATCCCTCCCGGCTCGGCCCCGAGGCCCGAGCAGTACTTC
NA	TRBV7-8	NA	TRBJ1-5	CASSLVVGRRAADQPQHF	TGTGCCAGCAGCTTAGTAGTGGGACGGAGGGCGGCTGATCAGCCCCAGCATTTT
TRBD1	TRBV4-1	NA	TRBJ2-7	CASSQDWTGLLSYEQYF	TGCGCCAGCAGCCAAGATTGGACAGGGCTACTCTCCTACGAGCAGTACTTC
NA	TRBV6-6	NA	TRBJ2-3	CASSLLRERTDTQYF	TGTGCCAGCAGTTTGCTGCGAGAACGCACAGATACGCAGTATTTT
NA	TRBV6-5	NA	TRBJ2-7	CASRSDRLYEQYF	TGTGCCAGCCGGTCAGACAGGTTGTACGAGCAGTACTTC
NA	TRBV20-1	NA	TRBJ2-5	CSASRAPAQYF	TGCAGTGCTTCTAGAGCCCCGGCCCAGTACTTC
NA	TRBV2	NA	TRBJ1-5	CASSAGINQPQHF	TGTGCCAGCAGTGCAGGGATCAATCAGCCCCAGCATTTT
NA	TRBV19	NA	TRBJ2-7	CASSIAGQTYEQYF	TGTGCCAGTAGTATAGCAGGACAGACCTACGAGCAGTACTTC
TRBD2	TRBV27	NA	TRBJ2-3	CASRSGTSGTDTQYF	TGTGCCAGCAGGTCCGGGACTAGCGGGACAGATACGCAGTATTTT
TRBD1	TRBV2	NA	TRBJ2-2	CASRTQGWSGELFF	TGTGCCAGCAGGACACAGGGGTGGTCCGGGGAGCTGTTTTTT
NA	TRBV13	NA	TRBJ2-4	CASSLVGQGNIQYF	TGTGCCAGCAGCTTGGTGGGCCAGGGAAACATTCAGTACTTC
TRBD1	TRBV2	NA	TRBJ2-7	CASSEDRGLGEQYF	TGTGCCAGCAGTGAAGACAGGGGGTTGGGCGAGCAGTACTTC
NA	TRBV5-4	once	TRBJ2-3	CASSLGGLTDTQYF	TGTGCCAGCAGCTTGGGAGGTCTTACAGATACGCAGTATTTT
TRBD2	TRBV4-1	once	TRBJ2-3	CASSPRVSGSMADTQYF	TGCGCCAGCAGCCCCCGGGTTAGCGGGAGTATGGCAGATACGCAGTATTTT
TRBD1	TRBV5-1	NA	TRBJ1-1	CASSEAGGTTYTEAFF	TGCGCCAGCAGCGAAGCAGGGGGCACAACGTACACTGAAGCTTTCTTT
NA	TRBV7-2	NA	TRBJ2-7	CASSYRGVYEQYF	TGTGCCAGCAGCTACCGCGGGGTTTACGAGCAGTACTTC
NA	TRBV14	NA	TRBJ2-1	CASSQDGRSYNEQFF	TGTGCCAGCAGCCAAGACGGGAGATCCTACAATGAGCAGTTCTTC
NA	TRBV19	once	TRBJ2-7	CASSIMVSGDSPKPYEQYF	TGTGCCAGTAGTATCATGGTGTCGGGTGACAGCCCCAAACCCTACGAGCAGTACTTC
TRBD2	TRBV15	NA	TRBJ2-5	CATSRLRTSSETQYF	TGTGCCACCAGCAGACTGAGGACTAGCTCTGAGACCCAGTACTTC
NA	TRBV19	NA	TRBJ2-7	CASSIGLEQYF	TGTGCCAGTAGTATCGGACTAGAGCAGTACTTC
TRBD1	TRBV18	NA	TRBJ2-5	CASSPTLQGEETQYF	TGTGCCAGCTCACCAACATTACAGGGGGAAGAGACCCAGTACTTC
TRBD2	TRBV11-1	NA	TRBJ2-1	CASSLGWREVSNEQFF	TGTGCCAGCAGCTTAGGGTGGCGGGAGGTCAGCAATGAGCAGTTCTTC
TRBD2	TRBV11-2	NA	TRBJ2-1	CASSLAGGRYNEQFF	TGTGCCAGCAGCTTAGCCGGCGGGAGATACAATGAGCAGTTCTTC
TRBD1	TRBV7-3	NA	TRBJ1-6	CASSAQGVNSPLHF	TGTGCCAGCAGCGCACAGGGGGTAAATTCACCCCTCCACTTT
TRBD2	TRBV11-2	NA	TRBJ2-5	CVSSGGWGETQYF	TGTGTTTCGAGCGGGGGCTGGGGAGAGACCCAGTACTTC
NA	TRBV27	NA	TRBJ2-7	CASSSRLGKQYF	TGTGCCAGCAGTTCCCGTTTGGGCAAGCAGTACTTC
TRBD1	TRBV5-4	NA	TRBJ1-6	CASSLLVTGGRSPLHF	TGTGCCAGCAGCTTGCTGGTGACAGGGGGTAGGTCACCCCTCCACTTT
TRBD1	TRBV14	NA	TRBJ1-2	CASSQKTGNYGYTF	TGTGCCAGCAGCCAAAAGACAGGGAACTATGGCTACACCTTC
NA	TRBV7-2	NA	TRBJ1-2	CASSEHPRGNYGYTF	TGTGCCAGCAGCGAACACCCCAGGGGCAACTATGGCTACACCTTC
NA	TRBV7-2	NA	TRBJ2-1	CASSPGPPGYNERQFF	TGTGCCAGCAGCCCAGGGCCACCCGGATACAATGAGCGGCAGTTCTTC
TRBD1	TRBV7-3	NA	TRBJ2-1	CASSLTRDRVSDEQFF	TGTGCCAGCAGCTTAACTAGGGACAGGGTATCCGATGAGCAGTTCTTC
TRBD2	TRBV5-4	NA	TRBJ2-7	CASSAGGWDEQYF	TGTGCCAGCAGCGCGGGAGGGTGGGACGAGCAGTACTTC
NA	TRBV28	NA	TRBJ2-3	CASSFSRVADTQYF	TGTGCCAGCAGTTTTTCCAGGGTGGCAGATACGCAGTATTTT
NA	TRBV6-5	NA	TRBJ2-3	CASSPRVFTDTQYF	TGTGCCAGCAGTCCGCGGGTTTTTACAGATACGCAGTATTTT
NA	TRBV10-3	NA	TRBJ1-6	CAISELSEGGSPLHF	TGTGCCATCAGTGAGCTTTCCGAGGGTGGGTCACCCCTCCACTTT
NA	TRBV28	NA	TRBJ2-7	CASSSGWGVGYEQYF	TGTGCCAGCAGTTCCGGATGGGGGGTTGGTTACGAGCAGTACTTC